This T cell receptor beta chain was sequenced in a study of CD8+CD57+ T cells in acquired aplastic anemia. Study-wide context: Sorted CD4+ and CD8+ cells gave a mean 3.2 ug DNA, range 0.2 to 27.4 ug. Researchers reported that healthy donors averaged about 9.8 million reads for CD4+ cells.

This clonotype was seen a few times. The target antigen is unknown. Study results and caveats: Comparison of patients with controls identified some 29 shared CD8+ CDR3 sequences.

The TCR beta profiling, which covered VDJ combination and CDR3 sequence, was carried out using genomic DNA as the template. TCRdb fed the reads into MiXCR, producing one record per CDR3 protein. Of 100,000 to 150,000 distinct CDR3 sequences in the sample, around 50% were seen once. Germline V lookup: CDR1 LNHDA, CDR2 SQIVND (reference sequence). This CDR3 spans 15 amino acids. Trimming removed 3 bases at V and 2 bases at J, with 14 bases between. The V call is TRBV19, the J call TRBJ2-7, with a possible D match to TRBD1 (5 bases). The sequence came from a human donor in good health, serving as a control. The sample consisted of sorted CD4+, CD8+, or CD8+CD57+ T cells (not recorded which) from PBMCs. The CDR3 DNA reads TGTGCCAGTAGTATCACGACAGCGCTTACCTACGAGCAGTACTTC. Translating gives CASSITTALTYEQYF. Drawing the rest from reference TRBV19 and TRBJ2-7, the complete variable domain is DGGITQSPKYLFRKEGQNVTLSCEQNLNHDAMYWYRQDPGQGLRLIYYSQIVNDFQKGDIAEGYSVSREKKESFPLTVTSAQKNPTAFYLCASSITTALTYEQYFGPGTRLTVT.